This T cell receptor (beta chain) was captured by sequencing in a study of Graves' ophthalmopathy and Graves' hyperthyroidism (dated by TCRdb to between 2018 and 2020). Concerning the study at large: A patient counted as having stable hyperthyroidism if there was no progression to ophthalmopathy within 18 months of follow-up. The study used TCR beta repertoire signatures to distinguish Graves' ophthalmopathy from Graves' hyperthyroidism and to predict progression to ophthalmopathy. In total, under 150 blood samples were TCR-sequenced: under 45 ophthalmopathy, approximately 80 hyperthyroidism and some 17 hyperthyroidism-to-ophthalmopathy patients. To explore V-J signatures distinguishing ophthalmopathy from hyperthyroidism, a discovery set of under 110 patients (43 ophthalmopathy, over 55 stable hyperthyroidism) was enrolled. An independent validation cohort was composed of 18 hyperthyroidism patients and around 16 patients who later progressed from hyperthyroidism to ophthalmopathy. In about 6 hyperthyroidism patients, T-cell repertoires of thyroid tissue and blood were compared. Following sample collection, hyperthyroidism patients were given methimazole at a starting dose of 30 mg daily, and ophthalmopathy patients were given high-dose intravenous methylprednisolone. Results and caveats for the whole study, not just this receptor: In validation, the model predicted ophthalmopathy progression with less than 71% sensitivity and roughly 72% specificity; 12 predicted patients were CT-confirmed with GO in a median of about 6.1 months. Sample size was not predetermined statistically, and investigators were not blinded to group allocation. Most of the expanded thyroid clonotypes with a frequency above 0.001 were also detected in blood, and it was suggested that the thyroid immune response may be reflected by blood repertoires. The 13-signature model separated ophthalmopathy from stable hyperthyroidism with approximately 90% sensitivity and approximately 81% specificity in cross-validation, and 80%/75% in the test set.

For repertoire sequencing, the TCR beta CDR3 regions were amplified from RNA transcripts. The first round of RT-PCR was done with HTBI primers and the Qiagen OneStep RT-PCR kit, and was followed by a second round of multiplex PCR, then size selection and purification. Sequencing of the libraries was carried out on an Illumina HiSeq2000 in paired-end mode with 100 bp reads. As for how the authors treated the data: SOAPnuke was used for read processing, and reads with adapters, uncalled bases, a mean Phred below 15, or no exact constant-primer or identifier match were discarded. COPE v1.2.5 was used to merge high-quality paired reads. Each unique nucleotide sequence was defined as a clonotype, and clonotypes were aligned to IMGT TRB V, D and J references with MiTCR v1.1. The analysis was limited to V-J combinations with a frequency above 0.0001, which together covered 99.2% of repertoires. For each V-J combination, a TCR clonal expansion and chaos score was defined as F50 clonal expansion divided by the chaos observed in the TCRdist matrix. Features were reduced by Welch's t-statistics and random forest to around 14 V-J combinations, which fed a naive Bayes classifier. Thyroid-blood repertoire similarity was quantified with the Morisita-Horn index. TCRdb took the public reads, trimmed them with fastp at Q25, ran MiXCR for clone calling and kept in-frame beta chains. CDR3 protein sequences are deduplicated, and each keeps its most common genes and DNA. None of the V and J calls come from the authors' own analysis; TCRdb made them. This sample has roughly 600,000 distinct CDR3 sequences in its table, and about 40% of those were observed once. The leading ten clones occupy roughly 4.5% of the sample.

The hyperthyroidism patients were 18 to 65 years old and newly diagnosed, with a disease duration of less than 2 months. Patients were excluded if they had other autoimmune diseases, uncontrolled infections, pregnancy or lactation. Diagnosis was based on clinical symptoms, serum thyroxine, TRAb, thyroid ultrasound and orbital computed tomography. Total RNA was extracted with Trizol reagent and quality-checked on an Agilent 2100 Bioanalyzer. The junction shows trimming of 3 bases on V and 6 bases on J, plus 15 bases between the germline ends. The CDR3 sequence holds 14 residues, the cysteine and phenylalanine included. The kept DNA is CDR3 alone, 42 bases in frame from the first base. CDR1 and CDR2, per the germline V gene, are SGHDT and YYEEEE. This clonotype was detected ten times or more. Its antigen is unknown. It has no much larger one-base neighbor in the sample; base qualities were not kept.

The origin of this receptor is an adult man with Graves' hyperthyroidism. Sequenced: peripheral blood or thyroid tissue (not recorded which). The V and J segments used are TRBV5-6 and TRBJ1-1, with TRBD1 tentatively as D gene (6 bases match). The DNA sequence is TGTGCCAGCAGCTCCTTTGGACAGTTCCCTGAAGCTTTCTTT. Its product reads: CASSSFGQFPEAFF.